The following is a T cell receptor (beta chain) sequence with its context. This clonotype occurred many times. Its antigen remains unidentified. No much larger clone exists at a distance of one base, and base qualities are not known. The germline V gene specifies SNHLY as CDR1 and FYNNEI as CDR2. The CDR3 sequence holds 13 residues, the cysteine and phenylalanine included. Kept here is only the CDR3 DNA, which spans 39 bases and is read in frame from base 1. V is shortened by 3 bases, J by 4 bases, and the region joining them spans 10 bases. The TCR beta CDR3 regions were amplified from the RNA transcripts. A first-round RT-PCR of the TCR CDR3 used the HTBI primer set with the Qiagen OneStep RT-PCR kit. A second multiplex PCR round built the libraries, followed by size selection and purification. The libraries were sequenced on an Illumina HiSeq2000 using paired-end 100 bp reads. The study's own analysis went as follows. SOAPnuke was used to process the raw data, throwing out any read that contained adapters or uncalled bases, had a mean Phred below 15, or lacked an exact constant-primer or identifier match. High-quality paired reads were merged with COPE v1.2.5, and unique nucleotide sequences were defined as clonotypes. MiTCR v1.1 was used to align the clonotypes against IMGT TRBV, TRBD and TRBJ reference segments. Only V-J combinations with frequency above 0.0001, covering 99% to 99.2% of repertoires, were analysed. The TCS score was defined as the ratio of F50 (clonal expansion) to E x V (chaos), calculated using BLOSUM62-based TCRdist between CDR3 peptides within each V-J. Welch's t-statistics and random forest reduced 450 to 600 V-J features to under 15, which were used in a naive Bayes classifier (R e1071). TCRdb took the public reads, trimmed them with fastp at Q25, ran MiXCR for clone calling and kept in-frame beta chains. Rows are combined by CDR3 protein, so each entry shows the most common genes and DNA. TCRdb's processing, not the study's, gives the V and J calls here. The sample table lists about 690,000 distinct CDR3 sequences, 15% to 20% of them with a count of one. The ten largest account for roughly 16% of the sample.

Graves' hyperthyroidism was defined as stable when no progression to ophthalmopathy occurred over 18 months of follow-up. Hyperthyroidism patients were newly diagnosed, with disease duration under 2 months, and aged 18 to 65 years. Any patient with an uncontrolled infection, another autoimmune disease, pregnancy or lactation was excluded. Clinical symptoms, serum thyroxine and TRAb, thyroid ultrasound, and orbital computed tomography formed the basis for the diagnoses. PBMCs were separated from over 9 ml of fresh peripheral blood using Ficoll-Paque density gradient centrifugation. Total RNA was extracted with Trizol reagent, and quality was checked on an Agilent 2100 Bioanalyzer. This entry belongs to a study of T cells in Graves' hyperthyroidism and ophthalmopathy (dated by TCRdb to 2018 to 2020). Background on the whole study: Peripheral blood samples were taken at initial diagnosis, before any treatment was given. A discovery cohort of fewer than 110 patients, approximately 45 with Graves' ophthalmopathy and 57 with stable Graves' hyperthyroidism, was used to find distinguishing TCR V-J signatures. For training and testing, the 110 or so patients in the discovery cohort were randomly divided in a 7:3 ratio. An independent validation cohort of around 19 hyperthyroidism patients and 17 patients who later progressed to ophthalmopathy tested prospective prediction of ophthalmopathy. TCR Vbeta CDR3 sequencing of 130 to 150 peripheral blood samples (approximately 44 ophthalmopathy, about 80 hyperthyroidism and roughly 17 progressor patients) is reported in the paper. Following sampling, methimazole starting at 30 mg daily was given to hyperthyroidism patients, and high-dose intravenous methylprednisolone was given to ophthalmopathy patients. The study also compared thyroid tissue and blood T-cell repertoires from 5 to 7 Graves' hyperthyroidism patients. Overall results and qualifications from the work: No statistical method was used to set the sample size in advance, and investigators knew the group allocation. During validation, the model predicted progression to ophthalmopathy a median of about 5.9 months ahead of onset, with more than 55% sensitivity and less than 85% specificity. A model built on a 13 V-J signature distinguished ophthalmopathy from stable hyperthyroidism, reaching 85% to 90% sensitivity and about 81% specificity in cross-validation and 80%/75% in testing. Blood samples also contained most of the expanded thyroid clonotypes (frequency above 0.001), which suggests that blood repertoires may reflect thyroid immune responses.

Input material: blood. The chain joins TRBV2 to TRBJ2-7, with TRBD2 as a weak D call on 6 bases. This TCR was sampled from a man aged 50 or older with Graves' hyperthyroidism. The CDR3 has the sequence CASSEGSGYEQYF. The DNA sequence is TGTGCCAGCAGTGAGGGTAGCGGTTACGAGCAGTACTTC.